The 18 T cell receptor beta chains presented below share a single source sample, sequenced in a study of OX40 agonist ivuxolimab in advanced cancers. Assay used: immunoSEQ multiplex PCR; TCRdb lists only in-frame clones, some missing. The sample shows roughly 86,000 clones, around 94% of them seen only once. The sample in question was CD4+ or CD8+ T cells sorted from blood, obtained in a trial of the OX40 agonist ivuxolimab. The receptors come from an adult with an advanced solid tumor such as melanoma, head and neck, liver or kidney cancer.

V is TRBV30 and J is TRBJ2-4; D may be TRBD1 (6 bases). Trimming took 3 bases from V and 7 from J, leaving 13 bases between them. Germline loops: CDR1 GTSNPN, CDR2 SVGIG (reference sequence). This CDR3 is 13 amino acids long. The CDR3 nucleotides read TGTGCCTGGAGGGCCGGGACACCGAACATTCAGTACTTC. Protein sequence: CAWRAGTPNIQYF.

The chain uses TRBV5-4 and TRBJ2-1; no reliable D call. The CDR3 loop spans 16 amino acids. V was cut by 4 bases and J by 1 base, with 15 bases left in between. The germline gives CDR1 SGHNT, CDR2 YYREEE (reference sequence). Here the CDR3 reads CASSPQLGTSYNEQFF. DNA for the CDR3: TGTGCCAGCAGCCCTCAACTTGGTACTTCCTACAATGAGCAGTTCTTC.

This rearrangement joins TRBV5-1 to TRBJ1-1; possible D gene TRBD1, 5 bases. From germline, CDR1 is SGHRS and CDR2 YFSETQ. The CDR3 contains 14 residues. V was clipped by 0 bases and J by 4 bases, with 10 bases between them. Here the CDR3 reads CASSLEAGPTEAFF. In DNA, the CDR3 is TGCGCCAGCAGCTTGGAGGCAGGGCCCACTGAAGCTTTCTTT.

The rearrangement links TRBV2 to TRBJ2-3; D uncertain. This CDR3 region has 13 residues. Trimming pared 7 bases from V and 0 bases from J, leaving 8 bases between. Germline values: CDR1 SNHLY, CDR2 FYNNEI. CDR3 coding DNA: TGTGCCAGCAAGGCAGCTAGCACAGATACGCAGTATTTT. Protein product: CASKAASTDTQYF.

J is TRBJ1-3 and V is TRBV10-3; perhaps TRBD1 as D (6 bases). This CDR3 is 13 amino acids long. The V end was cut by 11 bases, the J end by 6 bases, with 17 bases between. The V gene's germline CDR1 is ENHRY and CDR2 SYGVKD. CDR3 DNA: TGTGCCTCAGGACAGACCCCCGAAAACACCATATATTTT. Amino acids: CASGQTPENTIYF.

The chain recombines TRBV4-2 with TRBJ2-1, with 9 bases identical to TRBD2. The CDR3 length is 16 residues. With V trimmed by 4 bases and J by 1 base, 5 bases remained unmatched. Per the germline V gene, CDR1 is LGHNA and CDR2 is YNFKEQ. The CDR3: CASSLRTSESYNEQFF. CDR3 DNA sequence: TGTGCCAGCAGCCTGCGGACTAGCGAGTCCTACAATGAGCAGTTCTTC.

V and J are TRBV4-2 and TRBJ2-7; D gene unclear. The germline gives CDR1 LGHNA, CDR2 YNFKEQ. The CDR3 length is 15 residues. The V end lost 0 bases, the J end lost 6 bases, and 15 bases lay between the germline ends. CDR3 protein: CASSQDRAGWAEQYF. CDR3 in DNA: TGTGCCAGCAGCCAAGATCGGGCAGGTTGGGCCGAGCAGTACTTC.

This clone was counted once. The V gene is TRBV6-1, the J gene TRBJ1-2; 7 bases match TRBD1. After removal of 4 bases from V and 2 bases from J, the junction contained 4 bases not matched to a gene. Germline V gives CDR1 MNHNS, CDR2 SASEGT. The CDR3 has 14 amino acids. The CDR3 sequence: CASSVWTGNYGYTF. In DNA form, the CDR3 reads TGTGCCAGCAGTGTCTGGACAGGAAACTATGGCTACACCTTC.

The chain combines TRBV2 with TRBJ2-3; D unresolved. V lost 6 bases and J lost 0, with 4 bases in between. The germline V gene has CDR1 SNHLY and CDR2 FYNNEI. CDR3 length: 12 residues. CDR3 sequence reads: CASRRSTDTQYF. CDR3 DNA: TGTGCCAGCAGGCGAAGCACAGATACGCAGTATTTT.

Here the CDR3 DNA reads TGTGCCAGCAGCCACGGGGGGGCCGGGTCCGGGGAGCTGTTTTTT. It encodes CASSHGGAGSGELFF. J is TRBJ2-2 and V is TRBV5-5; 8 nucleotides agree with TRBD2. J gave up 6 bases and V 4 bases, and 8 bases lay outside the gene matches. The CDR3 totals 15 residues. Germline values: CDR1 SGHKS, CDR2 YYEKEE (reference sequence).

The rearrangement uses TRBV29-1 and TRBJ1-1; TRBD1 is a possible D gene (6 bases). The CDR3 contains 12 residues. The germline V gene has CDR1 SQVTM and CDR2 ANQGSEA. Trimming stripped 6 bases from V and 1 base from J, with 9 bases between. The CDR3 DNA follows: TGCAGCGTGGGGGGACAGAACACTGAAGCTTTCTTT. This sequence encodes CSVGGQNTEAFF.

The chain employs TRBV11-3 and TRBJ1-5; TRBD1 is a possible D gene (6 bases). CDR1 and CDR2 from the germline V gene are SGHNT and YENEEA. V was clipped by 5 bases and J by 7 bases, with 18 bases between them. The CDR3 is made up of 15 amino acids. The DNA for the CDR3 is TGTGCCAGCAGCGAGATCCCAGGGGAGGGACAGCCCCAGCATTTT. It is translated as CASSEIPGEGQPQHF.

This sequence joins TRBV18 and TRBJ2-7; possibly TRBD1 or TRBD2 for D (5 bases each). With 6 bases removed from V and 4 bases from J, the gap between germline ends came to 16 bases. The CDR3 is 14 residues long. From germline, CDR1 is KGHSH and CDR2 LQKENI. CDR3 coding DNA: TGTGCCAGCTCCCCAGAAAGGTGGGGGTACGAGCAGTACTTC. Encoded protein: CASSPERWGYEQYF.

Note on this clone: One end of the junction varies from germline; a read error may be responsible. The chain carries TRBV7-7 and TRBJ2-3; D might be TRBD2 (6 bases). CDR1 and CDR2 from the germline V gene are SSHAT and FNYEAQ (reference sequence). This CDR3 region has 15 residues. For the CDR3, the DNA is TGTGCTAGCAGCTTGTCTCAGGGAGGAACAGATACGCAGTATTTT. As protein: CASSLSQGGTDTQYF.

The chain recombines TRBV19 with TRBJ2-5, with D possibly being TRBD1 or TRBD2 (6 bases each). CDR3 length equals 14 residues. V was clipped by 6 bases and J by 3 bases, with 14 bases between them. Germline assignment: CDR1 LNHDA and CDR2 SQIVND (reference sequence). CDR3: CASSEGGIEETQYF. The CDR3 DNA reads TGTGCCAGTAGCGAGGGGGGTATTGAAGAGACCCAGTACTTC.

J is TRBJ1-1 and V is TRBV19; D ambiguous. The CDR3 contains 14 residues. Germline CDR1 LNHDA, CDR2 SQIVND (reference sequence). Trimming shortened V by 3 bases and J by 1 base, and 9 bases separated the two germline ends. DNA for the CDR3: TGTGCCAGTAGTATCAGACTGTGGAACACTGAAGCTTTCTTT. Protein sequence: CASSIRLWNTEAFF.

The genes are TRBV27 and TRBJ1-2; weak D call: TRBD1 (5 bases). The CDR3 is made up of 12 amino acids. Between the trimmed V and J ends, which lost 6 bases and 4 bases, there was a span of 9 bases. From germline, CDR1 is MNHEY and CDR2 SMNVEV (reference sequence). CDR3 coding DNA: TGTGCCAGCAGCCAGGGTGGCTATGGCTACACCTTC. This sequence encodes CASSQGGYGYTF.

This clone has only one observation. This sequence joins TRBV5-1 and TRBJ1-1, with TRBD1 matching over 9 bases. The CDR3 has 15 residues. Germline CDR1 reads SGHRS; CDR2 reads YFSETQ. V trimming: 2 bases; J trimming: 10 bases; junction bases outside the gene matches: 12. The CDR3 spells CASSLTGGSQVGAFF. The CDR3 DNA reads as TGCGCCAGCAGCTTAACAGGGGGCTCTCAAGTGGGAGCTTTCTTT.